The 20 T cell receptor beta chains listed next were all sequenced from one sample in a study of T cells after yellow fever vaccination. TCRdb processed the 5' RACE reads anew with MiXCR; each CDR3 protein has one entry. The repertoire holds 300,000 to 450,000 distinct CDR3 sequences, with approximately 8% as singletons. Sequencing was performed on PBMCs, taken approximately 47 days after the first yellow fever vaccination. These receptors were obtained from a man younger than 35 who received the YFV17D yellow fever vaccine.

The DNA for the CDR3 is TGTGCCAGCCGACTGGCACAGCCAGTCTATACAGATACGCAGTATTTT. The encoded protein is CASRLAQPVYTDTQYF. The chain joins TRBV21-1 to TRBJ2-3. TRBV21-1 constitutes a pseudogene. The CDR3 contains 16 residues.

This clonotype was picked up many times. CDR3 region: CSARGAAQETQYF. CDR3 bases: TGCAGTGCTAGAGGAGCGGCCCAAGAGACCCAGTACTTC. This chain joins TRBV20-1 and TRBJ2-5; D possibly corresponds to TRBD2 (5 bases). Germline CDR1 is DFQATT and CDR2 is SNEGSKA (reference sequence). V was cut by 1 base and J by 1 base, with 7 bases left in between. The CDR3 sequence is 13 residues long.

The chain uses TRBV10-2 and TRBJ2-3; TRBD2 agrees at 10 bases. CDR3 length equals 13 residues. CDR1 WSHSY and CDR2 SAAADI come from the germline V gene. J gave up 5 bases and V 8 bases, and 4 bases lay outside the gene matches. The CDR3 loop is CASLSGGGDTQYF. The CDR3, as DNA: TGCGCCAGCTTGAGCGGGGGGGGAGATACGCAGTATTTT.

A few counts support this clonotype. This chain connects TRBV27 to TRBJ2-1; D might be TRBD2 (6 bases). Germline V gene sequence: CDR1 MNHEY, CDR2 SMNVEV (reference sequence). The CDR3 length is 16 residues. V lost 3 bases, J lost 5 bases, and 17 bases lay in between. The CDR3 nucleotides are TGTGCCAGCAGTTTGAAGAGCGGGTTGGTTCACAATGAGCAGTTCTTC. Translating gives CASSLKSGLVHNEQFF.

This clonotype has only a few counts. V usage is TRBV12-3 or TRBV12-4 and J usage is TRBJ1-1; no clear D gene. Trimming stripped 6 bases from V and 7 bases from J, with 9 bases between. The CDR3 loop spans 11 amino acids. CDR3 sequence (DNA): TGTGCCAGCAGAGAACGGGGTGAAGCTTTCTTT. Translated, it gives CASRERGEAFF.

This clonotype was counted ten times or more. The rearrangement uses TRBV5-5 and TRBJ2-1; tentatively, D is TRBD2 (5 bases). The V gene lost 4 bases and the J gene lost 2 bases, with 10 bases spanning the gap. Germline V lookup: CDR1 SGHKS, CDR2 YYEKEE (reference sequence). The CDR3 has 14 amino acids. The CDR3 loop is CASSPPGTYNEQFF. CDR3 DNA sequence: TGTGCCAGCAGCCCCCCGGGAACCTACAATGAGCAGTTCTTC.

J is TRBJ2-7 and V is TRBV6-5; a possible D gene is TRBD1 (6 bases). The CDR3 is 15 amino acids. CDR1 and CDR2 (germline): MNHEY, SVGAGI. V dropped 0 bases and J dropped 2 bases, with 11 bases sitting between them. CDR3 in DNA: TGTGCCAGCAGTTACTCGATTGACAGGACCTACGAGCAGTACTTC. Residues: CASSYSIDRTYEQYF.

The chain couples TRBV4-3 to TRBJ2-1, with D tentatively TRBD1 (5 bases). The CDR3 runs to 16 residues. Germline V gene lookup returns CDR1 LGHNA and CDR2 YSLEER. Trimming took off 0 bases at V and 10 bases at J, with 19 bases between the two ends. This CDR3 reads CASSQDTRRANGEQFF. The CDR3 DNA follows: TGCGCCAGCAGCCAAGATACCCGCAGGGCTAATGGGGAGCAGTTCTTC.

The table lists this clonotype with a few counts. J is TRBJ1-1 and V is TRBV7-9; D is unclear. Germline V gene lookup returns CDR1 SEHNR and CDR2 FQNEAQ (reference sequence). The V end was cut by 4 bases, the J end by 5 bases, with 14 bases between. This CDR3 has 14 residues. This chain's CDR3 is CASSSLEGRTEAFF. In DNA form, the CDR3 reads TGTGCCAGCAGCTCCCTGGAAGGGAGGACTGAAGCTTTCTTT.

This clonotype was picked up a small number of times. The CDR3 loop reads CASSQVFAIPGELFF. CDR3 bases: TGCGCCAGCAGCCAAGTGTTCGCGATACCCGGGGAGCTGTTTTTT. This chain uses TRBV4-1 with TRBJ2-2; D not resolved. CDR1 and CDR2 from the germline V gene are MGHRA and YSYEKL. This CDR3 contains 15 residues. The V gene lost 1 base and the J gene lost 6 bases, with 12 bases spanning the gap.

This clonotype was recorded at least ten times. This sequence joins TRBV20-1 and TRBJ1-1; D may be TRBD1 (6 bases). The V and J ends lost 6 bases and 3 bases respectively, with 17 bases between them. Germline V gives CDR1 DFQATT, CDR2 SNEGSKA (reference sequence). The CDR3 runs to 14 residues. The CDR3 reads CSARMGHRDTEAFF. CDR3 coding DNA: TGCAGTGCGCGAATGGGGCACAGGGACACTGAAGCTTTCTTT.

V is TRBV20-1 and J is TRBJ2-5, with D uncertain. V lost 3 bases, J lost 4 bases, and 15 bases lay in between. Germline V lookup: CDR1 DFQATT, CDR2 SNEGSKA (reference sequence). This CDR3 contains 14 residues. As DNA, the CDR3 is TGCAGTGCTAGGGTCGGGTCCTGGGGAGAGACCCAGTACTTC. Its translation: CSARVGSWGETQYF.

J is TRBJ2-3 and V is TRBV7-2, with D unresolved. Germline V gene sequence: CDR1 SGHTA, CDR2 FQGNSA. V shed 5 bases and J shed 1 base, with 10 bases lying between them. The CDR3 spans 14 residues. CDR3 in amino acids: CASSQFFGTDTQYF. The CDR3 DNA is TGTGCCAGCAGCCAATTCTTTGGCACAGATACGCAGTATTTT. Variable domain in full (rest from reference TRBV7-2 and TRBJ2-3): GAGVSQSPSNKVTEKGKDVELRCDPISGHTALYWYRQSLGQGLEFLIYFQGNSAPDKSGLPSDRFSAERTGGSVSTLTIQRTQQEDSAVYLCASSQFFGTDTQYFGPGTRLTVL.

This clonotype came up a few times. The gene calls are TRBV25-1 and TRBJ1-1; tentative D call: TRBD1 (6 bases). The CDR3 loop spans 16 amino acids. In germline, CDR1 is MGHDK, CDR2 SYGVNS. The V and J ends lost 5 bases and 1 base respectively, with 17 bases between them. CDR3 region: CASSLQGMGWNTEAFF. CDR3 coding DNA: TGTGCCAGCAGTCTACAGGGTATGGGGTGGAACACTGAAGCTTTCTTT.

This clonotype was found a few times. The rearrangement joins TRBV7-9 to TRBJ2-3; TRBD2 matches at 8 bases. Germline V gives CDR1 SEHNR, CDR2 FQNEAQ (reference sequence). This CDR3 spans 16 amino acids. J lost 5 bases, V lost 5 bases, and 12 bases had no gene match. CDR3 sequence: CASSAYGGAVGDTQYF. The CDR3 DNA follows: TGTGCCAGCAGCGCCTACGGGGGGGCGGTTGGAGATACGCAGTATTTT.

This clonotype has just a few counts. The chain combines TRBV7-9 with TRBJ1-2; maybe TRBD1 (5 bases). V was shortened by 7 bases and J by 2 bases, with 8 bases between the two germline ends. This CDR3 has 12 amino acids. Germline CDR1 reads SEHNR; CDR2 reads FQNEAQ (reference sequence). The CDR3 region is CASTPGNYGYTF. The CDR3 DNA follows: TGTGCCAGCACCCCAGGGAACTATGGCTACACCTTC.

This clonotype was detected ten times or more. This chain connects TRBV5-1 to TRBJ1-5; 7 nucleotides line up with TRBD1. Germline V lookup: CDR1 SGHRS, CDR2 YFSETQ. This CDR3 has 14 residues. Trimming took 4 bases from V and 5 from J; bases not matched to a gene: 6. CDR3 residues: CASSQWTGDQPQHF. Here the CDR3 DNA reads TGCGCCAGCAGCCAGTGGACAGGCGATCAGCCCCAGCATTTT.

This clonotype was detected a few times. This chain connects TRBV6-1 to TRBJ1-3; D gene ambiguous. The germline V and J ends were trimmed by 5 bases and 0 bases, with 11 bases remaining between them. The CDR3 runs 15 residues. CDR1 and CDR2 (germline): MNHNS, SASEGT. CDR3 nucleotide sequence: TGTGCCAGCAGTACCTCACCCCTCTCTGGAAACACCATATATTTT. As protein: CASSTSPLSGNTIYF.

This chain links TRBV3-1 with TRBJ2-3; 9 bases are shared with TRBD2. The length of the CDR3 is 14 residues. From germline, CDR1 is LGHDT and CDR2 YNNKEL (reference sequence). The V gene end was trimmed by 4 bases and the J gene end by 4 bases; junction bases not matched to a gene: 3. CDR3 protein: CASSLAGDADTQYF. Here the CDR3 DNA reads TGTGCCAGCAGCCTAGCGGGGGACGCAGATACGCAGTATTTT.

In this sample, this clonotype turned up a few times. The chain uses TRBV28 and TRBJ2-3; the D gene is possibly TRBD2 (6 bases). Germline CDR1 and CDR2: MDHEN and SYDVKM. V lost 8 bases and J 0 bases, leaving 9 bases between the germline ends. The CDR3 loop spans 13 amino acids. In nucleotides, the CDR3 is TGTGCCAGCCCCGGGGGAAGCACAGATACGCAGTATTTT. It codes for CASPGGSTDTQYF.